The 13 T cell receptor beta chains below come from one sample, sequenced in a study of blood T cell repertoires in COVID-19. Using immunoSEQ multiplex PCR, the repertoire was profiled, and TCRdb retains in-frame clones only, with some absent. Of 100,000 to 150,000 clones listed, roughly four fifths are singletons. Sequenced sample: peripheral blood. All receptors come from a woman in her 50s with acute or convalescent COVID-19.

The gene calls are TRBV4-1 and TRBJ1-6, with D unclear. Trimming cost V 0 bases and J 8 bases, with 20 bases left between them. Germline assignment: CDR1 MGHRA and CDR2 YSYEKL. This CDR3 has 18 amino acids. The CDR3: CASSQEALEGTTDSPLHF. The CDR3 DNA reads TGCGCCAGCAGCCAAGAAGCCCTGGAGGGAACGACCGATTCACCCCTCCACTTT.

The chain joins TRBV5-1 to TRBJ2-7, with D tentatively TRBD2 (5 bases). V was clipped by 5 bases and J by 7 bases, with 16 bases between them. This CDR3 is built from 13 residues. Per germline, CDR1 SGHRS and CDR2 YFSETQ. The CDR3 loop reads CASSFWESGEQYF. For the CDR3, the DNA is TGCGCCAGCAGTTTTTGGGAATCGGGGGAGCAGTACTTC.

The chain recombines TRBV29-1 with TRBJ2-7, with D hard to call. V dropped 4 bases and J dropped 3 bases, with 7 bases sitting between them. This CDR3 spans 11 amino acids. CDR1 SQVTM and CDR2 ANQGSEA come from the germline V gene. The DNA of the CDR3 is TGCAGCGTTGCCATAGACTACGAGCAGTACTTC. Protein product: CSVAIDYEQYF.

The V gene is TRBV19, the J gene TRBJ1-6; tentative D call: TRBD1 (6 bases). Germline CDR1 reads LNHDA; CDR2 reads SQIVND (reference sequence). CDR3 length: 16 amino acids. With 5 bases removed from V and 0 bases from J, the gap between germline ends came to 11 bases. The CDR3: CASSSDSSSYNSPLHF. The CDR3 region has the DNA TGTGCCAGTAGTTCGGACAGCAGCTCCTATAATTCACCCCTCCACTTT.

The V gene is TRBV6-1, the J gene TRBJ1-4; 9 bases fit TRBD1. This CDR3 region has 14 residues. V lost 6 bases to trimming and J lost 7 bases; unmatched junction nucleotides: 6. From germline, CDR1 is MNHNS and CDR2 SASEGT. The CDR3 sequence is CASSKGQGREKLFF. CDR3 nucleotides: TGTGCCAGCAGCAAGGGACAGGGTCGTGAAAAACTGTTTTTT.

The chain recombines TRBV19 with TRBJ1-4; no firm D call. Germline V CDR1 and CDR2: LNHDA, SQIVND (reference sequence). Trimming left V 5 bases short and J 0 bases short, with 13 bases between. The CDR3 covers 16 residues. Here the CDR3 reads CASSRSSSATNEKLFF. DNA of the CDR3: TGTGCCAGTAGTCGCAGTTCCTCTGCAACTAATGAAAAACTGTTTTTT. Full variable domain (rest looked up from reference TRBV19 and TRBJ1-4): DGGITQSPKYLFRKEGQNVTLSCEQNLNHDAMYWYRQDPGQGLRLIYYSQIVNDFQKGDIAEGYSVSREKKESFPLTVTSAQKNPTAFYLCASSRSSSATNEKLFFGSGTQLSVL.

The V and J genes are TRBV2 and TRBJ1-1; the D gene is possibly TRBD1 (5 bases). Germline values: CDR1 SNHLY, CDR2 FYNNEI. This CDR3 is built from 17 residues. The V end lost 0 bases, the J end lost 10 bases, and 24 bases lay between the germline ends. In DNA form, the CDR3 reads TGTGCCAGCAGTGAAGCGCTTTTGTCTGTGGGCTCGGGGGGAGCTTTCTTT. This sequence encodes CASSEALLSVGSGGAFF.

This clone was seen only once. This chain joins TRBV6-4 and TRBJ1-1; D ambiguous. This CDR3 has 12 residues. Trimming left V 6 bases short and J 1 base short, with 6 bases between. From germline, CDR1 is MRHNA and CDR2 SNTAGT. The CDR3 DNA reads TGTGCCAGCAGGGGCAGGAACACTGAAGCTTTCTTT. This translates into CASRGRNTEAFF.

This clone was seen only once. V usage is TRBV6-5 and J usage is TRBJ2-2; 7 bases are a match to TRBD2. The CDR3 has 14 residues. Germline values: CDR1 MNHEY, CDR2 SVGAGI. The CDR3 here is CAVSSGGAPGELFF. The DNA of the CDR3 is TGTGCGGTGTCTTCGGGGGGAGCCCCCGGGGAGCTGTTTTTT.

This clone was seen just once. The J gene is TRBJ1-5, the V gene TRBV7-2; 9 bases fit TRBD1. The CDR3 covers 18 residues. The V segment lost 1 base and the J segment 3 bases; nucleotides outside the gene matches: 10. The V gene's germline CDR1 is SGHTA and CDR2 FQGNSA. The CDR3 region is CASSLGSGTGRFNQPQHF. CDR3 DNA: TGTGCCAGCAGCTTAGGGTCCGGGACAGGGAGATTCAATCAGCCCCAGCATTTT.

V usage is TRBV30 and J usage is TRBJ1-5, with 8 bases lining up with TRBD1. V lost 3 bases and J lost 3; bases outside the gene matches: 4. Germline CDR1 GTSNPN, CDR2 SVGIG (reference sequence). CDR3 size: 14 residues. The CDR3: CAWSRGQFNQPQHF. The CDR3 DNA is TGTGCCTGGAGCAGGGGGCAGTTCAATCAGCCCCAGCATTTT.

The chain employs TRBV4-1 and TRBJ2-7, with TRBD2 matching 7 bases. With V trimmed by 0 bases and J by 5 bases, 10 bases remained unmatched. Germline loops: CDR1 MGHRA, CDR2 YSYEKL. The CDR3 extends over 16 amino acids. CDR3 sequence (DNA): TGCGCCAGCAGCCAAGATTTGAGGGAGGGGTGGGACGAGCAGTACTTC. This encodes CASSQDLREGWDEQYF.

This clone occurred a few times. V gene TRBV9 combines with J gene TRBJ2-7, with D possibly TRBD2 on 5 matching bases. Germline V gene sequence: CDR1 SGDLS, CDR2 YYNGEE. Trimming shortened V by 0 bases and J by 4 bases, and 14 bases separated the two germline ends. The CDR3 extends over 15 amino acids. CDR3 in amino acids: CASSVDPSPGYEQYF. CDR3 in DNA: TGTGCCAGCAGCGTAGACCCTAGCCCCGGATACGAGCAGTACTTC.